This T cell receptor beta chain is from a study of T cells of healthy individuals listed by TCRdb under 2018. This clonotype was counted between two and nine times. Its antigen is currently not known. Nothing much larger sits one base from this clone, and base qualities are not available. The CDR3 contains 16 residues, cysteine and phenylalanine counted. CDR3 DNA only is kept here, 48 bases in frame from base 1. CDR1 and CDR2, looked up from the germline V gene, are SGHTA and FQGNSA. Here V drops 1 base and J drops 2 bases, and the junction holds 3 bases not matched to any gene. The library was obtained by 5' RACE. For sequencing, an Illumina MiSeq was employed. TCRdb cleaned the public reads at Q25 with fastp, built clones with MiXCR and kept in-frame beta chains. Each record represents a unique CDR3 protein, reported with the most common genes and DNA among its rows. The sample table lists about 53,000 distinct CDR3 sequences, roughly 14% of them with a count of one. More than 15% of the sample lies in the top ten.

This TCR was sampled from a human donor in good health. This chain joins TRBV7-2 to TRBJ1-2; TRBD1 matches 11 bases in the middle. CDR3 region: CASSLGGTGGNYGYTF. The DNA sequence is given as TGTGCCAGCAGCTTAGGAGGGACAGGGGGAAACTATGGCTACACCTTC.